These T cell receptor beta chains were read from a single sample in a study of shared clonotypes between healthy human individuals. TCRdb's table, derived via immunoSEQ multiplex PCR, lists solely in-frame clones and lacks some. This table has about 2.1 million clones, roughly 91% appearing once. The sequencing input was naive CD8+ T cells from PBMCs. The receptors stem from a man younger than 35 in good health. Some clones in this sample may be carry-over from other donors' samples. Each CDR3 is given with its conserved first and last residue. D genes are given only for firm matches. Size values are once, few and many counts, or a class for expanded clones, and some rows have none.

>.|TRBV9|TRBJ2-1|.
TGTGCCAGCAGCGGGGGCCGGGACAACTACAATGAGCAGTTCTTC
CASSGGRDNYNEQFF
>.|TRBV5-1|TRBJ2-5|TRBD2
TGCGCCAGCAGGCCTAGTGGCGGGGCTGGCGGGAGCGCGGAGACCCAGTACTTC
CASRPSGGAGGSAETQYF
>.|TRBV9|TRBJ2-2|TRBD1
TGTGCCAGCAGCGTAGCAGGGGGCTGGACCGGGGAGCTGTTTTTT
CASSVAGGWTGELFF
>.|TRBV7-9|TRBJ2-4|TRBD2
TGTGCCAGCAGCTCCACGAGGGGCGGGAGGCGGAACATTCAGTACTTC
CASSSTRGGRRNIQYF
>.|TRBV5-8|TRBJ2-7|TRBD2
TGTGCCAGCGGGGCATCGCACTGGCGGGAGGGCCCTGGCGAGCAGTACTTC
CASGASHWREGPGEQYF
>.|TRBV7-2|TRBJ2-7|.
TGTGCCAGCAGCTTACGGGTGACCTACGAGCAGTACTTC
CASSLRVTYEQYF
>.|TRBV19|TRBJ1-3|.
TGTGCCAGTAGCTTACAGGGATCTGGAAACACCATATATTTT
CASSLQGSGNTIYF
>.|TRBV28|TRBJ2-2|.
TGTGCCAGCAGTTTATACTCCGGGGAGCTGTTTTTT
CASSLYSGELFF
>.|TRBV27|TRBJ2-3|.
TGTGCCAGCAGTCCCACTAACTGGCACGTCACAGATACGCAGTATTTT
CASSPTNWHVTDTQYF
>.|TRBV27|TRBJ1-4|.
TGTGCCAGCAGACCTAATACGCAGGGAGTTAATGAAAAACTGTTTTTT
CASRPNTQGVNEKLFF
>.|TRBV4-1|TRBJ1-1|TRBD1
TGCGCCAGCAGCCAGGGACAGGAATGGGCTGAAGCTTTCTTT
CASSQGQEWAEAFF
>.|TRBV2|TRBJ2-7|TRBD1
TGTGCCAGCACTCGACGGACAGGGAATCCCTACGAGCAGTACTTC
CASTRRTGNPYEQYF
>.|TRBV6-5|TRBJ1-2|.
TGTGCCAGCAGTCCCAGGGTGGGGGGCTACACCTTC
CASSPRVGGYTF
>.|TRBV7-9|TRBJ2-7|.
TGTGCCAGCAGCCCGAGTGGCAGGACCTACGAGCAGTACTTC
CASSPSGRTYEQYF
>.|TRBV7-8|TRBJ2-1|.
TGTGCCAGCACCCCCTATGGGGGCCCTGAGCAGTTCTTC
CASTPYGGPEQFF
>.|TRBV27|TRBJ2-1|.
TGTGCCAGCAGTCCGGGACACCTATCCTACAATGAGCAGTTCTTC
CASSPGHLSYNEQFF
>once|TRBV7-2|TRBJ1-3|TRBD1
TGTGCCAGCAGCCGGACAGGGGGAGGAAACACCATATATTTT
CASSRTGGGNTIYF
>.|TRBV2|TRBJ1-1|.
TGTGCCAGCAGTGAGGGGGGAGGGAGGCGCACTGAAGCTTTCTTT
CASSEGGGRRTEAFF
>.|TRBV19|TRBJ1-1|.
TGTGCCAGTAGCGGTCTCCGTTCCCCCACTGAAGCTTTCTTT
CASSGLRSPTEAFF
>.|TRBV6-5|TRBJ1-5|.
TGTGCCAGCAGTTATTTTTCAGGGACCAATCAGCCCCAGCATTTT
CASSYFSGTNQPQHF
>.|TRBV27|TRBJ2-1|.
TGTGCCAGCAGGCGTAGCCCGGGAGTGGGCAATGAGCAGTTCTTC
CASRRSPGVGNEQFF
>.|TRBV7-2|TRBJ1-5|.
TGTGCCAGCAGCTTAGTGGCCTATTATAGCAATCAGCCCCAGCATTTT
CASSLVAYYSNQPQHF
>.|TRBV2|TRBJ2-3|.
TGTGCCAGCAGTGATGGAGGGTATGGCGATACGCAGTATTTT
CASSDGGYGDTQYF
>.|TRBV7-8|TRBJ1-5|.
TGTGCCAGCAGCACGACAGAACTCCTGCGTCAGCCCCAGCATTTT
CASSTTELLRQPQHF
>.|TRBV28|TRBJ2-1|.
TGTGCCAGCAGTTTCTTAACGAACGGTAACAATGAGCAGTTCTTC
CASSFLTNGNNEQFF
>.|TRBV10-2|TRBJ2-7|.
TGCGCCAGCAGTGAGGCAGCGAGCGCCTACGAGCAGTACTTC
CASSEAASAYEQYF
>.|TRBV27|TRBJ2-7|TRBD2
TGTGCCAGCAGTTTATCGGCGGGAGCATCCTACGAGCAGTACTTC
CASSLSAGASYEQYF
>.|TRBV9|TRBJ1-4|.
TGTGCCAGCAGCGTAGGCCCCCGCCCTAGCGAAAAACTGTTTTTT
CASSVGPRPSEKLFF
>.|TRBV6-6|TRBJ2-2|.
TGTGCCAGCAGCACCTCCGAGGGGCCGAACACCGGGGAGCTGTTTTTT
CASSTSEGPNTGELFF
>.|TRBV7-9|TRBJ2-7|TRBD2
TGTGCCAGCAGCTTGGGAGGGAGCGAGCAGTACTTC
CASSLGGSEQYF
>.|TRBV28|TRBJ2-1|TRBD2
TGTGCCAGCAGTTTCACTAGCGGGAGTTGGGACAATGAGCAGTTCTTC
CASSFTSGSWDNEQFF
>.|TRBV29-1|TRBJ2-7|TRBD2
TGCAGCGTTGAGGGACTAGCGGGAGGAGAGGCCTACGAGCAGTACTTC
CSVEGLAGGEAYEQYF
>.|TRBV19|TRBJ2-7|.
TGTGCCAGTACCCACGGTCCACGCTACGAGCAGTACTTC
CASTHGPRYEQYF
>.|TRBV9|TRBJ2-1|.
TGTGCCAGCAGTGAAGACTCACGCGGAAGGCATGAGCAGTTCTTC
CASSEDSRGRHEQFF
>.|TRBV27|TRBJ2-7|.
TGTGCCAGCAGTCCTTCAATAGGGACAAATACTTACGAGCAGTACTTC
CASSPSIGTNTYEQYF
>once|TRBV7-8|TRBJ2-1|TRBD2
TGTGCCAGCAGGCGGACTAGCGGGAGAACGCTTTACAATGAGCAGTTCTTC
CASRRTSGRTLYNEQFF
>.|TRBV6-5|TRBJ2-3|.
TGTGCCAGCAGTTACTCGGGCAGGGTTACAGATACGCAGTATTTT
CASSYSGRVTDTQYF
>once|TRBV6-6|TRBJ2-2|.
TGTGCCAGCAGCCAGTGGCGGGGCGTCGGGGAGCTGTTTTTT
CASSQWRGVGELFF
>.|TRBV4-1|TRBJ2-7|.
TGCGCCAGCAGCCAAGTATTGAATATCCCCTTCTACGAGCAGTACTTC
CASSQVLNIPFYEQYF
>.|TRBV10-2|TRBJ1-1|TRBD1
TGCGCCAGCAGCAAGACAGGGTTGGGGACTGAAGCTTTCTTT
CASSKTGLGTEAFF
>.|TRBV7-9|TRBJ2-7|TRBD2
TGTGCCAGCCAGGCGGGGGCCTACGAGCAGTACTTC
CASQAGAYEQYF
>.|TRBV9|TRBJ2-7|TRBD1
TGTGCCAGCAGCGTAGGGGACAGGGTCTACGAGCAGTACTTC
CASSVGDRVYEQYF
>.|TRBV5-5|TRBJ2-2|TRBD1
TGTGCCAGCAGCTTAGACAGGGCGAACACCGGGGAGCTGTTTTTT
CASSLDRANTGELFF
>.|TRBV7-2|TRBJ2-7|TRBD2
TGTGCCAGCAGCCTAGCGGGAGGTCACGAGCAGTACTTC
CASSLAGGHEQYF
>.|TRBV28|TRBJ2-1|TRBD2
TGTGCCAGCAGTTTGTGGGGGAGCCGGGAGGATGAGCAGTTCTTC
CASSLWGSREDEQFF
>once|TRBV5-1|TRBJ1-3|TRBD1
TGCGCCAGCAGCCACCGACAGGGAACGTCCGGAAACACCATATATTTT
CASSHRQGTSGNTIYF
>.|TRBV11-3|TRBJ2-1|.
TGTGCCAGCAGCTTAGCCCGGAGGGATGGTGAGCAGTTCTTC
CASSLARRDGEQFF
>once|TRBV19|TRBJ2-2|.
TGTGCCAGTAGTATAAGTGGGAGGCGGTACACCGGGGAGCTGTTTTTT
CASSISGRRYTGELFF
>.|TRBV27|TRBJ1-2|.
TGTGCCAGCAGTTTCGGACAAGGCTATGGCTACACCTTC
CASSFGQGYGYTF
>.|TRBV13|TRBJ2-7|TRBD2
TGTGCCAGCAGCTTCGGGACTAGCGGCAACTACGAGCAGTACTTC
CASSFGTSGNYEQYF